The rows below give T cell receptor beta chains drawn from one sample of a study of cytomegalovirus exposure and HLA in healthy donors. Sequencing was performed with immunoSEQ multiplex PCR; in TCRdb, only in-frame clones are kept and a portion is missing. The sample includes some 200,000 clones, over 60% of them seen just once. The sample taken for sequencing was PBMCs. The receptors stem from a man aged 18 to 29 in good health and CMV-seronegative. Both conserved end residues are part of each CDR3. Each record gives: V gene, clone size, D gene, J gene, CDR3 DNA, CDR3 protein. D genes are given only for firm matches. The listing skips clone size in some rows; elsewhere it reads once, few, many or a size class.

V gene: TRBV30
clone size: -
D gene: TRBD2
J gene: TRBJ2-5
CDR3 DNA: TGTGCCTGGAGTCCTGGGACTAGCGCACAGGAGACCCAGTACTTC
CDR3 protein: CAWSPGTSAQETQYF

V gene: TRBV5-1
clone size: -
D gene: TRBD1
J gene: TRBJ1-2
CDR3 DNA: TGCGCCAGCAGCTTGGCGTCCGGGACAGAGTTTGGCTACACCTTC
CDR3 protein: CASSLASGTEFGYTF

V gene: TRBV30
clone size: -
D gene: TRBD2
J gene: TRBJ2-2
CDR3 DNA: TGTGCCTGGAGTGCGGGACTAGCCCCCGGGGAGCTGTTTTTT
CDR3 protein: CAWSAGLAPGELFF

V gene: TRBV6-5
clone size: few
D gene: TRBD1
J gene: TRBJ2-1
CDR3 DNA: TGTGCCAGCAGTGGGACAGGGGGCAACTACAATGAGCAGTTCTTC
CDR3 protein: CASSGTGGNYNEQFF

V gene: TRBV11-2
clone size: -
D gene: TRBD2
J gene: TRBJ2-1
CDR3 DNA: TGTGCCAGCAGCTTATCCCCTGGCGGGAGCAGAGGTGAGCAGTTCTTC
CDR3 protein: CASSLSPGGSRGEQFF

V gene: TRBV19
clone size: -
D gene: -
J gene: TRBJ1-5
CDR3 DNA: TGTGCCAGTAGTATAGTCGGGGGTGGCAATCAGCCCCAGCATTTT
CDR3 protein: CASSIVGGGNQPQHF

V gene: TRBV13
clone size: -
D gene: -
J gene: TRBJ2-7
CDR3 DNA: TGTGCCAGCAGCCCTGACAGCTCCTACGAGCAGTACTTC
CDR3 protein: CASSPDSSYEQYF

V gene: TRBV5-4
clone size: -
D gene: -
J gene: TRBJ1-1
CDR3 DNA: TGTGCCAGCAGCTTAGGGGCCCCATTGAACACTGAAGCTTTCTTT
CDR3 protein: CASSLGAPLNTEAFF

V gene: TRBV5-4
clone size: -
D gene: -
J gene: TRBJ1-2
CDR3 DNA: TGCGCCAGCAGCTTTCAGGACCGGGATTTAAATGGCTACACCTTC
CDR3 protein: CASSFQDRDLNGYTF

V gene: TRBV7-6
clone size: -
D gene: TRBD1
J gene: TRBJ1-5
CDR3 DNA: TGTGCCAGCAGCTTAGACACCGGGACAGGGTCTACTCCTACCCAGCATTTT
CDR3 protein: CASSLDTGTGSTPTQHF

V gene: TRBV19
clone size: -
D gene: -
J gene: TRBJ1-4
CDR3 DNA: TGTGCCAGTAAGGGGCAGGCAACTAATGAAAAACTGTTTTTT
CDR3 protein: CASKGQATNEKLFF

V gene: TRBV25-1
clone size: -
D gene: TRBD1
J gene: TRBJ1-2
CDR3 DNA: TGTGCCAGCAGTGCCCGCGCAGGGGGCGGTGGCTACACCTTC
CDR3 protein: CASSARAGGGGYTF

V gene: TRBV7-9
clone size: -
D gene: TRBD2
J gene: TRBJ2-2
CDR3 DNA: TGTGCCAGCAGCTCCTTAGCGGGAGCCAGCACCGGGGAGCTGTTTTTT
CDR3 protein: CASSSLAGASTGELFF

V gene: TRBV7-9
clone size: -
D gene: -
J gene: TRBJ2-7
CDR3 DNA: TGTGCCAGCAGCTTACCGGGAGCCGTGGTCGAGCAGTACTTC
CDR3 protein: CASSLPGAVVEQYF

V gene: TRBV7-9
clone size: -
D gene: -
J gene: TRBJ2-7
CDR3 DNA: TGTTCCAGCAGCTTTATGTCGGGTGAGCAGTACTTC
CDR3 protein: CSSSFMSGEQYF

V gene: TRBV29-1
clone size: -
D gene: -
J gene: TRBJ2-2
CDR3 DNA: TGCAGCGTTGAAGATAATGAGGGCACCGGGGAGCTGTTTTTT
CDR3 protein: CSVEDNEGTGELFF

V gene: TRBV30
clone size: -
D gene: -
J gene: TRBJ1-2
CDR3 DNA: TGTGCCTGGAAACCCCCCCGGGGGGGAGGGTCCGCTAACTATGGCTACACCTTC
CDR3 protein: CAWKPPRGGGSANYGYTF

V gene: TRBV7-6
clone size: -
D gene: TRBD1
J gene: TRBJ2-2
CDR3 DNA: TGTGCCAGCAGCTTACTAGGGGGCGGGACCGGGGAGCTGTTTTTT
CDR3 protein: CASSLLGGGTGELFF

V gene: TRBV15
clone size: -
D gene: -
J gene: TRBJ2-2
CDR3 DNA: TGTGCCACCAGCAGAGCCTTCCGAGGGGCAGGGGACACCGGGGAGCTGTTTTTT
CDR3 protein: CATSRAFRGAGDTGELFF

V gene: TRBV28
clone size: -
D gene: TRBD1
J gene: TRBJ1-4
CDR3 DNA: TGTGCCAGCAGAGACAGGGCCAAGGAAAAACTGTTTTTT
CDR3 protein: CASRDRAKEKLFF

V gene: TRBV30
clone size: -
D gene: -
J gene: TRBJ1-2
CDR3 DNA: TGTGCCGGCCAAGGGGGGGCCGCGGAGTATGGCTACACCTTC
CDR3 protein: CAGQGGAAEYGYTF

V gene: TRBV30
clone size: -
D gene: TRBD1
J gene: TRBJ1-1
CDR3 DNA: TGTGCCTGGAGTGGCGGACAGGCCCCCCTGCGCACTGAAGCTTTCTTT
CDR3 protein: CAWSGGQAPLRTEAFF

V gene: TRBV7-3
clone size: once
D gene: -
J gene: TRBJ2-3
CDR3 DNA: TGTGCCAGCAGCTCACAAAACACAGATACGCAGTATTTT
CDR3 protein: CASSSQNTDTQYF

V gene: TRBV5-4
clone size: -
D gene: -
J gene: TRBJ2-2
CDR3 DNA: TGTGCCAGCAGCTTGGCACGACAGGCTACGAACACCGGGGAGCTGTTTTTT
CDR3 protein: CASSLARQATNTGELFF

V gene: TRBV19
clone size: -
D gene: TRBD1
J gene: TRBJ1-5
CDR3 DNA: TGTGCCACCACATCCCGGGACAGGGGGGCGAATCAGCCCCAGCATTTT
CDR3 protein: CATTSRDRGANQPQHF

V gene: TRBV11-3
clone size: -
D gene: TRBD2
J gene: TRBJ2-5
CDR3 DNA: TGTGCCAGCAGCTTATACCGGACTAGCGCAGAAGAGACCCAGTACTTC
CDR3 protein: CASSLYRTSAEETQYF

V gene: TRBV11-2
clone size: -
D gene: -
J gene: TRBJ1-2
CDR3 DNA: TGTGCCAGCAGCTTCCTGGACAGAACCCTCTATGGCTACACCTTC
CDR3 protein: CASSFLDRTLYGYTF

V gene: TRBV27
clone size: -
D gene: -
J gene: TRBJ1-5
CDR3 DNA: TGTGCCAGCAGTTTTCTGGGGGGTTGGGATCAGCCCCAGCATTTT
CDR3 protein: CASSFLGGWDQPQHF

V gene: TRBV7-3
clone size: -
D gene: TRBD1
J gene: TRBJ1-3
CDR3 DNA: TGTGCCAGCAGCTCGGGGACAGATGGAAACACCATATATTTT
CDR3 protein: CASSSGTDGNTIYF

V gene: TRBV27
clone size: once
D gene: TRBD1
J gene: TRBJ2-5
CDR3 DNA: TGTGCCAGCAGTTTATACCAGGGGGCGCTTGAGACCCAGTACTTC
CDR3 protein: CASSLYQGALETQYF

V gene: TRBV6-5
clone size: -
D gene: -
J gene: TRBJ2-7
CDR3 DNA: TGTGCCAGCAGTTACTCCGCCAGGGTTGGGGAGCAGTACTTC
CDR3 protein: CASSYSARVGEQYF